This TCR beta chain was recorded in a study of OX40 agonist ivuxolimab in advanced cancers. The wider study: Those enrolled were roughly 80% male, with a mean age of approximately 60 years and ages from roughly 23 to 80.

This clone was counted between two and nine times. The target antigen is unknown. Study-level findings and limits: On average, a greater number of expanded clones characterised CD8+ T cells relative to CD4+.

Profiled with immunoSEQ multiplex PCR; TCRdb holds only in-frame clones, not every one. Of just over 80,000 clones listed, roughly 84% are singletons. The receptor was derived from an adult with an advanced solid tumor such as melanoma, head and neck, liver or kidney cancer. The sequences come from CD4+ or CD8+ T cells sorted from blood, collected in a trial of the OX40 agonist ivuxolimab.

CDR3 nucleotide sequence: TGTGCCAGCAGCGGGGGTCTAGGGTACACTGAAGCTTTCTTT. Translated: CASSGGLGYTEAFF. The chain joins TRBV7-2 to TRBJ1-1; perhaps TRBD1 as D (5 bases). The CDR3 is 14 residues long. Germline V CDR1 and CDR2: SGHTA, FQGNSA. V gave up 5 bases and J gave up 3 bases, with 13 bases separating them.